The 4 T cell receptor beta chains below all came from one sample that was sequenced in a study of response to subunit inactivated influenza vaccine (dated by TCRdb to 2016 to 2019). Libraries were built with RT-PCR. The data were produced on an Illumina HiSeq 2500. TCRdb reanalyzed the raw reads on its own, using fastp at Q25 for trimming and MiXCR for clone calling, and kept in-frame beta chains. Rows are combined by CDR3 protein, so each entry shows the most common genes and DNA. The sample contains roughly 760,000 distinct CDR3 sequences, around 20% of them found a single time. The ten most abundant clones make up around 9.6% of the sample. The material was PBMCs from blood, obtained about 5 days after vaccination. The origin of the receptors is a man aged 45-60 years who received an inactivated influenza vaccine. Donor details come from another sample of the same person, matched by shared clones.

This chain uses TRBV20-1 with TRBJ1-4; 10 nucleotides align to TRBD1. V lost 3 bases and J lost 8; bases outside the gene matches: 9. Germline CDR1 is DFQATT and CDR2 is SNEGSKA (reference sequence). The CDR3 is 15 residues long. This CDR3 reads CSASETGTGAEKLFF. CDR3 nucleotide sequence: TGCAGTGCTAGTGAAACCGGGACAGGGGCCGAAAAACTGTTTTTT.

V usage is TRBV10-3 and J usage is TRBJ2-7; the D is unclear. The CDR3 loop spans 14 amino acids. Trimming cost V 3 bases and J 4 bases, with 13 bases left between them. Germline assignment: CDR1 ENHRY and CDR2 SYGVKD. The CDR3 spells CAISDSVEGYEQYF. In nucleotides, the CDR3 is TGTGCCATCAGTGATTCGGTAGAAGGATACGAGCAGTACTTC.

The sample holds a few counts of this clonotype. The rearrangement links TRBV25-1 to TRBJ2-2; no firm D call. The CDR3 spans 14 residues. The V gene's germline CDR1 is MGHDK and CDR2 SYGVNS. V was pared by 4 bases and J by 1 base, with 7 bases between. CDR3 coding DNA: TGTGCCAGCAGTGCCACAGTGAACACCGGGGAGCTGTTTTTT. Amino acids: CASSATVNTGELFF. Variable domain in full (rest from reference TRBV25-1 and TRBJ2-2): EADIYQTPRYLVIGTGKKITLECSQTMGHDKMYWYQQDPGMELHLIHYSYGVNSTEKGDLSSESTVSRIRTEHFPLTLESARPSHTSQYLCASSATVNTGELFFGEGSRLTVL.

The chain uses TRBV7-2 and TRBJ2-7; D unresolved. The CDR3 contains 14 residues. V lost 5 bases, J lost 5 bases, and 16 bases lay in between. In germline, CDR1 is SGHTA, CDR2 FQGNSA. This CDR3 is CASSSRVQPHEQYF. The CDR3 region has the DNA TGTGCCAGCAGCAGCCGGGTACAGCCACACGAGCAGTACTTC.